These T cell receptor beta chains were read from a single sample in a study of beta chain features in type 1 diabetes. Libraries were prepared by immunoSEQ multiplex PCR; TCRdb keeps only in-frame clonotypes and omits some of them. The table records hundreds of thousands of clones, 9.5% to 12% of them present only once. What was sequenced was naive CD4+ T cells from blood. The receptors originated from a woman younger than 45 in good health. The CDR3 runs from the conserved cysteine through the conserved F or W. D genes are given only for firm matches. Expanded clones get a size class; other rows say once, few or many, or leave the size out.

TGTGCCAGCAGCCCCGGGACAGGGGGGCATCAGCCCCAGCATTTT	CASSPGTGGHQPQHF	NA	15	TRBV7-9	TRBJ1-5	TRBD1
TGTGCCAGCTCACCACAGGACACATCCACTGAAGCTTTCTTT	CASSPQDTSTEAFF	NA	14	TRBV18	TRBJ1-1	NA
TGTGCCAGCCGGCGGGGGGCGGCTCAGCCCCAGCATTTT	CASRRGAAQPQHF	few	13	TRBV19	TRBJ1-5	NA
TGTGCCAGCAGCCTCGGACAGGGGGGGAACACCGGGGAGCTGTTTTTT	CASSLGQGGNTGELFF	few	16	TRBV5-4	TRBJ2-2	TRBD1
TGTGCCAGCAGTTCCGGGACAGGGGGCACCGAGCAGTACTTC	CASSSGTGGTEQYF	NA	14	TRBV28	TRBJ2-7	TRBD1
TGTGCCAGCAGCTTAGAGTCACTAGCCAAAAACATTCAGTACTTC	CASSLESLAKNIQYF	NA	15	TRBV5-6	TRBJ2-4	NA
TGTGCCTGGAGGAGACTCGAAAGCTCCTACAATGAGCAGTTCTTC	CAWRRLESSYNEQFF	few	15	TRBV30	TRBJ2-1	NA
TGCAGCGTAGAGATAGACTCGAGCTCCTACAATGAGCAGTTCTTC	CSVEIDSSSYNEQFF	few	15	TRBV29-1	TRBJ2-1	NA
TGTGCCAGCACCCCGAGGACTAGCGGGAGAGATACGCAGTATTTT	CASTPRTSGRDTQYF	few	15	TRBV7-9	TRBJ2-3	TRBD2
TGTGCCAGCAGCACCGGGACTAGCGGGAGCGCTCGCATCACCACAGATACGCAGTATTTT	CASSTGTSGSARITTDTQYF	few	20	TRBV9	TRBJ2-3	TRBD2
TGTGCCAGCAGCCCTGCTAGCGGGAGGGCAGGAGAGCAGTACTTC	CASSPASGRAGEQYF	few	15	TRBV9	TRBJ2-7	TRBD2
TGTGCCTGGAGTGTAGAGGACAATCAGCCCCAGCATTTT	CAWSVEDNQPQHF	NA	13	TRBV30	TRBJ1-5	NA
TGTGCCAGCAGCCGGACAGTCCAAGAGACCCAGTACTTC	CASSRTVQETQYF	few	13	TRBV7-9	TRBJ2-5	NA
TGTGCCAGCAGAAAAACTAGCGGGATTGATACGCAGTATTTT	CASRKTSGIDTQYF	few	14	TRBV7-3	TRBJ2-3	TRBD2
TGTGCCATCAGTGACCCCCGGGACAGGGCTGACGAGCAGTACTTC	CAISDPRDRADEQYF	few	15	TRBV10-3	TRBJ2-7	TRBD1
TGTGCAGGGACAAGTACTGGGGCCAACGTCCTGACTTTC	CAGTSTGANVLTF	NA	13	TRBV18	TRBJ2-6	NA
TGTGCCAGCAGCACAGGGGGCCCCTTACGCAATGAGCAGTTCTTC	CASSTGGPLRNEQFF	NA	15	TRBV7-2	TRBJ2-1	TRBD1
TGTGCCAGCAGTTTAGCTTCAGGACTAGCGGGTGGGGAGACCCAGTACTTC	CASSLASGLAGGETQYF	few	17	TRBV28	TRBJ2-5	TRBD2
TGTGCCAGCAGCTCGGACAGGGCTCTCGCCTACGAGCAGTACTTC	CASSSDRALAYEQYF	NA	15	TRBV7-9	TRBJ2-7	TRBD1
TGTGCCAGCAGTTACCTCAGGGGTCAGCCCCAGCATTTT	CASSYLRGQPQHF	few	13	TRBV6-5	TRBJ1-5	NA
TGTGCCAGCAGCTTGGGAGCGGTAATACCTCTGGCGGGTACGCAGTATTTT	CASSLGAVIPLAGTQYF	few	17	TRBV5-4	TRBJ2-3	NA
TGCGCCAGCAGCTTCGGCTCTAGCCAAGAGACCCAGTACTTC	CASSFGSSQETQYF	few	14	TRBV5-1	TRBJ2-5	NA
TGTGCCAGTTCGACCGGGACAGGGACGGATACGCAGTATTTT	CASSTGTGTDTQYF	NA	14	TRBV19	TRBJ2-3	TRBD1
TGTGCCAGCAGTCCTATTACAGGGGGGCGGAATGAGCAGTTCTTC	CASSPITGGRNEQFF	NA	15	TRBV28	TRBJ2-1	TRBD1
TGTGCCAGCAGCCAAGGGAAAGCGGGAGGATGGGAGACCCAGTACTTC	CASSQGKAGGWETQYF	NA	16	TRBV14	TRBJ2-5	TRBD2
TGTGCCAGCGGAGAAGACAGCTCAGATACGCAGTATTTT	CASGEDSSDTQYF	NA	13	TRBV28	TRBJ2-3	NA
TGTGCCAGTAGCGCAACGAGTCGGACTAGAGGATTCTTC	CASSATSRTRGFF	NA	13	TRBV19	TRBJ2-1	TRBD2
TGCGCCAGCAGCTTTCTAGCCGGAGAGCAGTACTTC	CASSFLAGEQYF	NA	12	TRBV5-1	TRBJ2-7	NA
TGTGCCAGCGGAGCGGGAGGGCCCCGCAATGAGCAGTTCTTC	CASGAGGPRNEQFF	few	14	TRBV28	TRBJ2-1	TRBD2
TGTGCCAGCAGCGCCACGGGCTACGAGCAGTACTTC	CASSATGYEQYF	NA	12	TRBV27	TRBJ2-7	NA
TGCGCCAGCAGCCAAGATGGTGGGCCCTACGAGCAGTACTTC	CASSQDGGPYEQYF	few	14	TRBV4-1	TRBJ2-7	NA
TGTGCCAGCAGTTACCTAGCGGGAAGCTCCTACAATGAGCAGTTCTTC	CASSYLAGSSYNEQFF	NA	16	TRBV6-5	TRBJ2-1	TRBD2
TGTGCCAGCAGTTACGGTTGGGGAGGCTATGGCTACACCTTC	CASSYGWGGYGYTF	NA	14	TRBV6-5	TRBJ1-2	NA
TGTGCCAGCAGCCCCTTCGAAGCATCGCAGTATTTT	CASSPFEASQYF	few	12	TRBV28	TRBJ2-3	NA
TGTGCCAGTACCTTGGGACAGGCTTACAATGAGCAGTTCTTC	CASTLGQAYNEQFF	NA	14	TRBV19	TRBJ2-1	TRBD1
TGTGCCAGTATCAAAGGGGGCGACACAGATACGCAGTATTTT	CASIKGGDTDTQYF	few	14	TRBV19	TRBJ2-3	TRBD1
TGTGCCACCTCGACAGGGGCCTACGAGCAGTACTTC	CATSTGAYEQYF	NA	12	TRBV28	TRBJ2-7	TRBD1
TGTGCCATCAGTGAGAGGCGGAACTATGGCTACACCTTC	CAISERRNYGYTF	NA	13	TRBV10-3	TRBJ1-2	NA
TGTGCCAGCAGTTCAACCTACGAGCAGTACTTC	CASSSTYEQYF	few	11	TRBV27	TRBJ2-7	NA
TGTGCCACCGAAGATGCTTGGTGGCGGGAGGCCCACAATGAGCAGTTCTTC	CATEDAWWREAHNEQFF	NA	17	TRBV15	TRBJ2-1	TRBD2
TGTGCCAGCAGCCAAGAGCGGGGGCGAGGTTCTGGCTACACCTTC	CASSQERGRGSGYTF	once	15	TRBV4-2	TRBJ1-2	NA
TGTGCCAGCAGCTTGGGACAGGCCAAAGGGGAGGATACGCAGTATTTT	CASSLGQAKGEDTQYF	NA	16	TRBV11-2	TRBJ2-3	TRBD1
TGTGCCACCAGCAGCCTACTAAAGGGACAGGGTGGCGAGCAGTACTTC	CATSSLLKGQGGEQYF	few	16	TRBV15	TRBJ2-7	TRBD1
TGTGCCAGCACCCCAACCGAAGCAGGTTACAATGAGCAGTTCTTC	CASTPTEAGYNEQFF	NA	15	TRBV5-4	TRBJ2-1	NA
TGTGCCAGCAGTTCTAGGGGAAGTGGGGCCAACGTCCTGACTTTC	CASSSRGSGANVLTF	NA	15	TRBV6-5	TRBJ2-6	NA